A selection of T cell receptor beta chains follows, all from one sample in a study of cytomegalovirus exposure and HLA in healthy donors. TCRdb's copy holds only in-frame clones and misses some; the assay was immunoSEQ multiplex PCR. The data show about 160,000 clones, over 85% seen once. Sequenced input: PBMCs. The receptors here all came from a woman between 18 and 29 years old in good health and CMV-seropositive. Both conserved end residues are part of each CDR3. The order of the fields is V gene, J gene, clone size, D gene, CDR3 DNA, CDR3 protein. A D gene is named only where the DNA matches it firmly. Size values are once, few and many counts, or a class for expanded clones, and some rows have none.

v_gene: TRBV27
j_gene: TRBJ2-7
abundance: few
d_gene: NA
CDR3nt: TGTGCCAGCAGTTACTTGGAGGGCCGATCGGGTGTCTACGAGCAGTACTTC
CDR3aa: CASSYLEGRSGVYEQYF

v_gene: TRBV10-2
j_gene: TRBJ1-2
abundance: NA
d_gene: NA
CDR3nt: TGCGCCAGCAGTGAGTCCAAGGGAGGTGGCTACACCTTC
CDR3aa: CASSESKGGGYTF

v_gene: TRBV19
j_gene: TRBJ2-7
abundance: NA
d_gene: TRBD1
CDR3nt: TGTGCCAGTAGTCCCCGGACAGGTCCCTACGAGCAGTACTTC
CDR3aa: CASSPRTGPYEQYF

v_gene: TRBV6-4
j_gene: TRBJ2-1
abundance: NA
d_gene: TRBD2
CDR3nt: TGTGCCAGCAGTGACCACCCGCGGGAGAGCTCCTACAATGAGCAGTTCTTC
CDR3aa: CASSDHPRESSYNEQFF

v_gene: TRBV25-1
j_gene: TRBJ2-7
abundance: NA
d_gene: NA
CDR3nt: TGTGCCAGCAGACGGGACAAATCCTACGAGCAGTACTTC
CDR3aa: CASRRDKSYEQYF

v_gene: TRBV7-2
j_gene: TRBJ1-1
abundance: NA
d_gene: NA
CDR3nt: TGTGCCAGCAGCTTAGATACTGTTGAAGCTTTCTTT
CDR3aa: CASSLDTVEAFF

v_gene: TRBV2
j_gene: TRBJ2-1
abundance: NA
d_gene: NA
CDR3nt: TGTGCCAGCAGTGAATTTGAGGGAAACAATGAGCAGTTCTTC
CDR3aa: CASSEFEGNNEQFF

v_gene: TRBV29-1
j_gene: TRBJ2-7
abundance: NA
d_gene: NA
CDR3nt: TGCAGCGCTCTAGCTTACGAGCAGTACTTC
CDR3aa: CSALAYEQYF

v_gene: TRBV18
j_gene: TRBJ2-7
abundance: NA
d_gene: NA
CDR3nt: TGTGCCAGCTCACCACCGGGGGGTTACGAGCAGTACTTC
CDR3aa: CASSPPGGYEQYF

v_gene: TRBV5-1
j_gene: TRBJ2-3
abundance: NA
d_gene: NA
CDR3nt: TGCGCCAGCAGCCCAGGGAACTTCCCCGGGGATACGCAGTATTTT
CDR3aa: CASSPGNFPGDTQYF

v_gene: TRBV14
j_gene: TRBJ2-1
abundance: NA
d_gene: NA
CDR3nt: TGTGCCAGCAGCCCCCCGGGGGTTCTCCATGAGCAGTTCTTC
CDR3aa: CASSPPGVLHEQFF

v_gene: TRBV5-1
j_gene: TRBJ1-3
abundance: NA
d_gene: NA
CDR3nt: TGCGCCAGCAGCTTGGGAGGAGAAAACACCATATATTTT
CDR3aa: CASSLGGENTIYF

v_gene: TRBV5-4
j_gene: TRBJ2-2
abundance: NA
d_gene: NA
CDR3nt: TGTGCCAGCAGCTTGGCAGCGGTAAACACCGGGGAGCTGTTTTTT
CDR3aa: CASSLAAVNTGELFF

v_gene: TRBV9
j_gene: TRBJ2-1
abundance: NA
d_gene: TRBD2
CDR3nt: TGTGCCAGCAGCGTAGTCTCTAGCGGGAGTGTCTACAATGAGCAGTTCTTC
CDR3aa: CASSVVSSGSVYNEQFF

v_gene: TRBV7-9
j_gene: TRBJ1-4
abundance: NA
d_gene: NA
CDR3nt: TGTGCCAGCAGCTTAACAGGTGAAAAACTGTTTTTT
CDR3aa: CASSLTGEKLFF

v_gene: TRBV15
j_gene: TRBJ1-4
abundance: many
d_gene: TRBD1
CDR3nt: TGTGCCACCAGCAGAGCGGCCGGGACAGGGTTTGAAAAACTGTTTTTT
CDR3aa: CATSRAAGTGFEKLFF

v_gene: TRBV5-4
j_gene: TRBJ2-5
abundance: NA
d_gene: TRBD1
CDR3nt: TGTGCCAGCTCATACCAGACAGGGGTAAGAGAGACCCAGTACTTC
CDR3aa: CASSYQTGVRETQYF

v_gene: TRBV7-2
j_gene: TRBJ2-1
abundance: few
d_gene: NA
CDR3nt: TGTGCCAGCAGCCTCAGCGGAGCGGAGCAGTTCTTC
CDR3aa: CASSLSGAEQFF